This T cell receptor (beta chain) was observed in a study of blood T cell repertoires in COVID-19 (TCRdb year 2020). Study-level background: The collaborator samples originated in the United States, Italy and Spain and spanned the acute and convalescent phases of COVID-19. The prospective study material was composed of cDNA or gDNA derived from T cells, B-cell-depleted T cells, or PBMCs. Subjects who had been exposed to COVID-19, were actively infected with it, or had recovered from it provided the deeply sampled blood TCRbeta repertoires that made up the dataset. The repertoires were made available in a free public database intended to serve as a resource for research on the immune response to SARS-CoV-2. The samples were drawn from two sources: the first 160 participants of the ongoing ImmuneRACE study, and fewer than 1,500 subjects contributed by 6 global collaborators. Nearly every sample came with metadata listing a de-identified subject ID, COVID-19 status, age in years and sex. HLA class I and class II types, where available, came from metadata supplied by the sample provider rather than from assay-based typing.

General conclusions and limits of the study: Clinical and demographic metadata were provided uncurated, with the amount varying by source and participant.

TCRbeta CDR3 regions were amplified from genomic DNA using the immunoSEQ Assay, a bias-controlled multiplex PCR. The study's processing was this. Within the assay, amplification of reference gene primers was used to estimate how many nucleated cells each sample contained. To quantify the absolute abundance of each unique TCRbeta CDR3 rearrangement, sequence reads were collapsed and filtered. For each sample, productive Simpson clonality was calculated by taking the square root of Simpson's diversity index across productive rearrangements. What TCRdb holds here is the immuneACCESS table cut down to in-frame rearrangements. Part of the clones is not present; checked against another copy, under half of the missing clones reflect an unresolved V gene, and the others are unexplained. That table gives V, J and clone size, and the DNA gave D and trimming. This sample gives roughly 140,000 clones in total; about 88% of them show up just once. The ten largest account for 5.4% of the sample.

Inclusive of the bounding cysteine and phenylalanine, the CDR3 is 15 residues long. Here the CDR3 DNA is all that survives: 45 bases in frame from base 1. CDR1 MNHEY and CDR2 SVGEGT are derived from the germline V gene. Deletion took 5 bases off V and 4 bases off J, with a span of 14 bases between the germline ends. Points on this clone: What antigen it recognizes has not been identified. Qualities for individual bases were not recorded, and no much larger clone is one base off.

The collaborating institutions used their own protocols to collect whole blood in K2EDTA tubes. For TCRbeta analysis, collaborator samples were shipped as frozen whole blood, as isolated PBMCs, or as DNA extracted from either sample type. Sequenced material: peripheral blood. The receptor was derived from a human donor in a cohort sampled during active COVID-19. The rearrangement joined TRBV6-2 or TRBV6-3 to TRBJ2-2; a weak D assignment points to TRBD2 (5 bases agree). The DNA sequence reads TGTGCCAGCAGTAGCCCCCAGCGGTTCACCGGGGAGCTGTTTTTT. Translated, it reads CASSSPQRFTGELFF.